This TCR beta chain was recovered during a study of blood T cell repertoires in COVID-19. Study-level background: Samples of COVID-19 (acute and convalescent) were obtained from the United States, Italy and Spain. T cells, B-cell-depleted T cells, or PBMCs provided the cDNA or gDNA that served as material.

Under the authors' procedure: It was from reference gene primer amplification that nucleated cell counts were estimated. Clones were sequenced by immunoSEQ multiplex PCR, and TCRdb holds only the in-frame ones, with some missing. V, J and clone size are taken as reported in that table, and D and trimming were inferred from the DNA itself. Found here are 97,000 or so clones, around nine tenths of them singletons; the top ten hold over 2%. The V gene's germline CDR1 is SGHTA and CDR2 FQGTGA. The CDR3 contains 14 residues. Trimming removed 4 bases from V and 6 bases from J; junction bases left unmatched: 4.

The sample was peripheral blood. The chain combines TRBV7-3 with TRBJ2-1; 9 bases line up with TRBD2. The clonotype was recovered from a man in his forties or fifties with active COVID-19. CDR3 sequence (DNA): TGTGCCAGCAGCTCCCTAGCGGGGTTCAATGAGCAGTTCTTC. Translation gives CASSSLAGFNEQFF.